These 20 T cell receptor beta chains share one sample of origin, sequenced in a study of shared clonotypes between healthy human individuals. The table came from immunoSEQ multiplex PCR; TCRdb's copy has only in-frame clones and leaves some out. This table holds 2.3 million or so clones, just over 90% found once. The sample was naive CD4+ T cells from PBMCs. Subset specified: CD45RA+ positively selected. The receptor source for this set is a man aged 18 to 29 in good health. Some clones in this sample may be carry-over from other donors' samples.

This sequence joins TRBV5-1 and TRBJ2-7, with D maybe TRBD1 (6 bases). The V gene's germline CDR1 is SGHRS and CDR2 YFSETQ. V shed 4 bases and J shed 6 bases, with 8 bases lying between them. The CDR3 is 11 residues long. In DNA, the CDR3 is TGCGCCAGCAGCCAGGGGACCGAGCAGTACTTC. It translates to CASSQGTEQYF. Together with reference TRBV5-1 and TRBJ2-7, the CDR3 gives the full variable domain: KAGVTQTPRYLIKTRGQQVTLSCSPISGHRSVSWYQQTPGQGLQFLFEYFSETQRNKGNFPGRFSGRQFSNSRSEMNVSTLELGDSALYLCASSQGTEQYFGPGTRLTVT.

V usage is TRBV4-2 and J usage is TRBJ2-1; 12 nucleotides agree with TRBD2. Germline V lookup: CDR1 LGHNA, CDR2 YNFKEQ. V gave up 5 bases and J gave up 4 bases; unmatched junction bases: 6. CDR3 size: 16 residues. As DNA, the CDR3 is TGTGCCAGCAGCGGAATACTAGCGGGAGGATACAATGAGCAGTTCTTC. It is translated as CASSGILAGGYNEQFF.

V gene TRBV29-1 combines with J gene TRBJ2-5, with D perhaps matching TRBD1 (5 bases). V lost 0 bases, J lost 4 bases, and 12 bases lay in between. The V gene's germline CDR1 is SQVTM and CDR2 ANQGSEA. This CDR3 is 14 amino acids long. The CDR3 DNA reads as TGCAGCGTTGAAGATCGGGCAGGGCGAGAGACCCAGTACTTC. Protein product: CSVEDRAGRETQYF.

The gene calls are TRBV5-1 and TRBJ1-5; the D gene is possibly TRBD1 (5 bases). Germline V CDR1 and CDR2: SGHRS, YFSETQ. V was trimmed by 5 bases and J by 3 bases, leaving 12 bases between them. This CDR3 has 14 residues. The CDR3 bases are TGCGCCAGCAGTGAGGACACCGACAATCAGCCCCAGCATTTT. This codes for CASSEDTDNQPQHF.

This clone was detected once. This chain uses TRBV9 with TRBJ1-2; D unresolved. This CDR3 spans 12 amino acids. V was pared by 6 bases and J by 7 bases, with 13 bases between. CDR1 and CDR2 (germline): SGDLS, YYNGEE. CDR3 nucleotide sequence: TGTGCCAGCACCAAATTTTCCCGTGGCTACACCTTC. Protein product: CASTKFSRGYTF.

J is TRBJ2-7 and V is TRBV7-9, with 11 bases fitting TRBD1. The CDR3 spans 15 residues. The V gene's germline CDR1 is SEHNR and CDR2 FQNEAQ (reference sequence). After removal of 4 bases from V and 2 bases from J, the junction contained 4 bases not matched to a gene. The CDR3 DNA reads as TGTGCCAGCAGCTCAGCGGACAGGGGGCCCTACGAGCAGTACTTC. It encodes CASSSADRGPYEQYF.

The genes are TRBV15 and TRBJ1-2; D is ambiguous. Germline loops: CDR1 LNHNV, CDR2 YYDKDF (reference sequence). V was cut by 2 bases and J by 7 bases, with 8 bases left in between. The CDR3 consists of 12 residues. The DNA for the CDR3 is TGTGCCACCAGCAGAACTGGAAGTGGCTACACCTTC. Translation gives CATSRTGSGYTF. Looking up the rest from reference TRBV15 and TRBJ1-2 gives the full variable domain: DAMVIQNPRYQVTQFGKPVTLSCSQTLNHNVMYWYQQKSSQAPKLLFHYYDKDFNNEADTPDNFQSRRPNTSFCFLDIRSPGLGDTAMYLCATSRTGSGYTFGSGTRLTVV.

This chain connects TRBV19 to TRBJ2-7; possibly TRBD1 or TRBD2 for D (5 bases each). Trimming removed 10 bases from V and 5 bases from J, with 15 bases in between. This CDR3 region has 12 residues. Germline-derived CDR1 and CDR2 are LNHDA and SQIVND (reference sequence). CDR3 region: CATRNRGDEQYF. In nucleotides, the CDR3 is TGTGCCACCCGTAATCGGGGCGACGAGCAGTACTTC.

The genes are TRBV28 and TRBJ2-6, with 7 bases matching TRBD1. The CDR3 is 17 residues long. Germline V gene lookup returns CDR1 MDHEN and CDR2 SYDVKM. The trim removed 5 bases at V and 5 bases at J, leaving 12 bases unmatched. The CDR3 bases are TGTGCCAGCAGTCTAGACAGGGATCCTTCGCGGGCCAACGTCCTGACTTTC. It codes for CASSLDRDPSRANVLTF. The whole variable domain, filled in from reference TRBV28 and TRBJ2-6, reads DVKVTQSSRYLVKRTGEKVFLECVQDMDHENMFWYRQDPGLGLRLIYFSYDVKMKEKGDIPEGYSVSREKKERFSLILESASTNQTSMYLCASSLDRDPSRANVLTFGAGSRLTVL.

Remarks on this clone: This specimen includes other DNA sequences encoding the same CDR3. V and J are TRBV11-2 and TRBJ2-7; D call uncertain. From germline, CDR1 is SGHAT and CDR2 FQNNGV. V was pared by 3 bases and J by 4 bases, with 10 bases between. The CDR3 is 13 amino acids. The chain's CDR3 is CASSFRRVYEQYF. DNA of the CDR3: TGTGCCAGCAGCTTCCGCCGTGTATACGAGCAGTACTTC. The full variable domain, completed using reference TRBV11-2 and TRBJ2-7, is EAGVAQSPRYKIIEKRQSVAFWCNPISGHATLYWYQQILGQGPKLLIQFQNNGVVDDSQLPKDRFSAERLKGVDSTLKIQPAKLEDSAVYLCASSFRRVYEQYFGPGTRLTVT.

The chain employs TRBV4-1 and TRBJ2-7, with 9 bases fitting TRBD1. The V gene's germline CDR1 is MGHRA and CDR2 YSYEKL. The CDR3 is 15 residues long. Trimming at V came to 1 base and at J to 5 bases, leaving 6 bases not matched to a gene. The CDR3: CASSQGDRVSHEQYF. The CDR3 DNA reads as TGCGCCAGCAGCCAAGGGGACAGGGTGTCCCACGAGCAGTACTTC.

J is TRBJ2-1 and V is TRBV2; TRBD2 aligns across 12 bases. The CDR3 sequence is 15 residues long. CDR1 is SNHLY and CDR2 is FYNNEI in the germline V gene. V was clipped by 1 base and J by 9 bases; unmatched bases: 4. The CDR3 DNA sequence: TGTGCCAGCAGTGAAGTTCCTAGCGGGAGGGTTGAGCAGTTCTTC. Encoded protein: CASSEVPSGRVEQFF.

The chain joins TRBV5-1 to TRBJ2-3, with D perhaps matching TRBD2 (5 bases). The V gene lost 7 bases and the J gene lost 2 bases, with 14 bases spanning the gap. The CDR3 runs 14 residues. The germline V gene encodes CDR1 SGHRS and CDR2 YFSETQ. The CDR3 coding sequence is TGCGCCAGCCTTGGAGGCCAGAACACAGATACGCAGTATTTT. Its translation is CASLGGQNTDTQYF.

This chain uses TRBV10-3 with TRBJ2-2; 7 positions agree with TRBD2. The germline CDR1 and CDR2 sequences are ENHRY and SYGVKD. CDR3 size: 16 residues. With 6 bases clipped from V and 1 base from J, the junction kept 8 bases outside the gene matches. The CDR3 nucleotides are TGTGCCATCAGCCCGAATGAGCGGGGGAACACCGGGGAGCTGTTTTTT. It is translated as CAISPNERGNTGELFF.

The chain has TRBV5-1 and TRBJ1-4; D is possibly TRBD1 (5 bases). Per the germline V gene, CDR1 is SGHRS and CDR2 is YFSETQ. The ends were cut back, 0 bases at V and 5 bases at J, with 11 bases in the middle. There are 15 residues in the CDR3. The CDR3: CASSLVGGRNEKLFF. CDR3 nucleotides: TGCGCCAGCAGCTTGGTCGGGGGGAGAAATGAAAAACTGTTTTTT.

This clone appeared a single time. V gene TRBV28 combines with J gene TRBJ1-2, with unresolved D. This CDR3 is built from 12 residues. Per the germline V gene, CDR1 is MDHEN and CDR2 is SYDVKM. V was trimmed by 10 bases and J by 2 bases, leaving 11 bases between them. This chain's CDR3 is CAIPRGNYGYTF. Written as DNA, the CDR3 is TGTGCCATCCCCCGAGGGAACTATGGCTACACCTTC.

The V gene is TRBV6-1, the J gene TRBJ1-2, with TRBD1 as a possible D gene (5 bases). Germline lookup yields CDR1 MNHNS and CDR2 SASEGT. Trimming shortened V by 4 bases and J by 5 bases, and 11 bases separated the two germline ends. The CDR3 is 13 residues long. Here the CDR3 reads CASSARAPYGYTF. The CDR3 DNA is TGTGCCAGCAGTGCCAGGGCCCCTTATGGCTACACCTTC.

This chain connects TRBV6-6 to TRBJ2-2; either TRBD1 or TRBD2 may supply D (6 bases each). The CDR3 runs 16 residues. Trimming took 6 bases from V and 1 from J, leaving 15 bases between them. Germline V gene lookup returns CDR1 MNHNY and CDR2 SVGAGI (reference sequence). Here the CDR3 reads CASSLQGGMNTGELFF. The CDR3 coding sequence is TGTGCCAGCAGCCTACAGGGCGGGATGAACACCGGGGAGCTGTTTTTT.

This chain connects TRBV4-3 to TRBJ2-1; a weak D match, TRBD2 (6 bases). Germline-derived CDR1 and CDR2 are LGHNA and YSLEER. Trimming took 0 bases from V and 3 from J, leaving 12 bases between them. The CDR3 extends over 16 amino acids. This chain's CDR3 is CASSQDGGILYNEQFF. The CDR3 coding sequence is TGCGCCAGCAGCCAAGATGGGGGGATCCTCTACAATGAGCAGTTCTTC.

V usage is TRBV19 and J usage is TRBJ1-5; D call uncertain. CDR1 and CDR2 from the germline V gene are LNHDA and SQIVND (reference sequence). V dropped 2 bases and J dropped 2 bases, with 10 bases sitting between them. This CDR3 region has 15 residues. CDR3 protein: CASSIQPAGNQPQHF. CDR3 bases: TGTGCCAGTAGTATACAGCCCGCTGGCAATCAGCCCCAGCATTTT.